This TCR beta chain was sequenced in a study of cytotoxic CD8 clonotypes in ibrutinib-treated CLL. Here immunoSEQ multiplex PCR was the method, and the copy in TCRdb shows in-frame clones only, minus some. The sample lists about 58,000 clones, approximately 71% occurring once. Regarding the study as a whole: Public clonotypes, found uncommonly, either contracted or stayed stable on treatment.

Germline CDR1 reads SGHDN; CDR2 reads FVKESK. With V trimmed by 3 bases and J by 8 bases, 11 bases remained unmatched. There are 16 residues in the CDR3. With regard to this clone: Antigen specificity is unknown.

V usage is TRBV14 and J usage is TRBJ2-1, with 9 bases fitting TRBD1. The specimen was PBMCs, collected after 12 months of ibrutinib treatment. This TCR was sampled from a human donor with chronic lymphocytic leukemia. The CDR3 coding sequence is TGTGCCAGCAGCCAGGACAGGGGCCCTTGGGGGTATGAGCAGTTCTTC. As protein: CASSQDRGPWGYEQFF.